Listed here are 12 T cell receptor beta chains from one sample, sequenced in a study of Graves' ophthalmopathy and Graves' hyperthyroidism. RNA transcripts were the source from which TCR beta CDR3 regions were amplified. An initial RT-PCR round employing HTBI primers preceded a second-round multiplex PCR. In TCRdb, the multiplex PCR reads were re-called with MiXCR into one record per CDR3 protein. The repertoire holds 300,000 to 500,000 distinct CDR3 sequences, with over 15% as singletons. The material sequenced was peripheral blood. The receptors originated from a woman between 18 and 29 years old with stable Graves' hyperthyroidism.

In this sample, this clonotype turned up many times. V gene TRBV11-2 combines with J gene TRBJ2-5; D is perhaps TRBD2 (6 bases). The V gene lost 0 bases and the J gene lost 7 bases, with 15 bases spanning the gap. The germline V gene has CDR1 SGHAT and CDR2 FQNNGV. The CDR3 is 15 residues long. DNA for the CDR3: TGTGCCAGCAGCTTAGATCAGGTGCGGGGTGCGACCCAGTACTTC. Amino acids: CASSLDQVRGATQYF.

This clonotype was seen at least ten times. This chain connects TRBV12-5 to TRBJ2-5; D remains ambiguous. The V gene's germline CDR1 is LGHNT and CDR2 FRNRAP. The CDR3 length is 13 residues. The ends were cut back, 6 bases at V and 5 bases at J, with 13 bases in the middle. The CDR3 region is CASGPAQSETQYF. The CDR3 DNA reads TGTGCTAGTGGCCCGGCCCAGTCGGAGACCCAGTACTTC.

This clonotype occurred a few times. The rearrangement joins TRBV29-1 to TRBJ2-5; D is unresolved. CDR1 is SQVTM and CDR2 is ANQGSEA in the germline V gene. Trimming removed 1 base at V and 0 bases at J, with 6 bases between. The CDR3 consists of 13 residues. Here the CDR3 reads CSVEGLNQETQYF. The CDR3 nucleotides are TGCAGCGTTGAAGGGCTTAACCAAGAGACCCAGTACTTC. The full variable domain, in which reference TRBV29-1 and TRBJ2-5 provide the parts outside the CDR3, is SAVISQKPSRDICQRGTSLTIQCQVDSQVTMMFWYRQQPGQSLTLIATANQGSEATYESGFVIDKFPISRPNLTFSTLTVSNMSPEDSSIYLCSVEGLNQETQYFGPGTRLLVL.

This clonotype was seen only a few times. Relative to the germline gene, one junction end is altered; a read error may explain this. The chain recombines TRBV19 with TRBJ1-5; 7 bases agree with TRBD1. Germline values: CDR1 LNHDA, CDR2 SQIVND (reference sequence). The CDR3 consists of 20 residues. The CDR3 nucleotides are TGTGCCAGTAAACCCCCGTTCGGGCAGGGGGGGATTTATAGCAGTCAGCCCCAGCATTTT. It translates to CASKPPFGQGGIYSSQPQHF.

This clonotype was picked up many times. Since a much larger clone is just one base distant, this may be a read error. V is TRBV9 and J is TRBJ2-7; D remains unclear. The CDR3 is 11 residues long. The germline CDR1 and CDR2 sequences are SGDLS and YYNGEE. V was shortened by 2 bases and J by 3 bases, with 3 bases between the two germline ends. CDR3 nucleotides: TGTGCCAGCAGCGTCTACTACGAGCAGTACTTC. Residues: CASSVYYEQYF.

This clonotype was seen ten or more times. The V gene is TRBV7-2, the J gene TRBJ1-1, with 8 bases fitting TRBD1. Germline values: CDR1 SGHTA, CDR2 FQGNSA. The J segment lost 7 bases and the V segment lost 7 bases, leaving 26 bases of the junction unmatched. This CDR3 contains 19 residues. The CDR3 nucleotides read TGTGCCAGCACCAAAAGATGGACAGGGACTATCCCGCTTAATAATGAAGCTTTCTTT. As protein: CASTKRWTGTIPLNNEAFF.

This clonotype occurred many times. The chain is built from TRBV6-1 and TRBJ1-6, with D maybe TRBD1 (5 bases). CDR1 is MNHNS and CDR2 is SASEGT in the germline V gene. The V gene lost 3 bases and the J gene lost 11 bases, with 14 bases spanning the gap. The CDR3 runs to 14 residues. CDR3 protein: CASSDHGTKPPLHF. The CDR3 nucleotides read TGTGCCAGCAGTGACCACGGGACTAAACCACCCCTCCACTTT.

The chain joins TRBV11-1 to TRBJ2-5; 10 nucleotides align to TRBD1. The CDR3 sequence is 17 residues long. CDR1 is SGHAT and CDR2 is FQDESV in the germline V gene (reference sequence). J was trimmed by 4 bases and V by 5 bases; bases with no gene match: 13. The CDR3 loop is CASSEWLRDRGGETQYF. CDR3 coding DNA: TGTGCCAGCAGCGAGTGGCTCCGGGACAGGGGAGGAGAGACCCAGTACTTC.

The table lists this clonotype with many counts. The chain carries TRBV25-1 and TRBJ1-2, with D hard to call. V was shortened by 2 bases and J by 6 bases, with 10 bases between the two germline ends. Looked up from germline, CDR1 is MGHDK and CDR2 is SYGVNS. The CDR3 is made up of 13 amino acids. The DNA for the CDR3 is TGTGCCAGCAGTGAAAGTGGATTCGATGGCTACACCTTC. This sequence encodes CASSESGFDGYTF.

V and J are TRBV20-1 and TRBJ1-5; TRBD1 matches 9 bases. This CDR3 is 16 amino acids long. V lost 6 bases and J lost 0; bases outside the gene matches: 9. The germline V gene encodes CDR1 DFQATT and CDR2 SNEGSKA (reference sequence). CDR3 sequence reads: CSATSQGAGSNQPQHF. The DNA of the CDR3 is TGCAGTGCCACCTCACAGGGGGCAGGTAGCAATCAGCCCCAGCATTTT.

This clonotype was recorded many times. This chain connects TRBV12-5 to TRBJ1-2; weak D call: TRBD1 (6 bases). V lost 0 bases to trimming and J lost 5 bases, with 13 bases between them. The germline V gene encodes CDR1 LGHNT and CDR2 FRNRAP. This CDR3 has 15 residues. The CDR3 DNA follows: TGTGCTAGTGGTTTGGTCCTAAGGACAGCGTATGGCTACACCTTC. Translation: CASGLVLRTAYGYTF.

In its sample, this clonotype was seen many times. CDR3 sequence (DNA): TGTGCCAGCAGCTTCGTCAGGGCAGCTTCACCCCTCCACTTT. Protein product: CASSFVRAASPLHF. This chain joins TRBV11-2 and TRBJ1-6; tentatively, D is TRBD1 (5 bases). Germline V gives CDR1 SGHAT, CDR2 FQNNGV. The germline V and J ends were trimmed by 3 bases and 9 bases, with 12 bases remaining between them. This CDR3 comprises 14 residues.